The sequence of this TCR beta chain was determined in a study of blood T cell repertoires in COVID-19. Turning to the study itself: Collection of acute and convalescent COVID-19 samples took place in the United States, Italy and Spain. T cells, B-cell-depleted T cells, or PBMCs provided the cDNA or gDNA that served as material.

Seattle's cohort entered during active infection and was followed longitudinally. Per the germline V gene, CDR1 is LGHDT and CDR2 is YNNKEL (reference sequence). The V gene lost 7 bases and the J gene lost 1 base, with 10 bases spanning the gap. The CDR3 loop spans 14 amino acids. TCRdb's table, derived via immunoSEQ multiplex PCR, lists solely in-frame clones and lacks some. This sample has roughly 410,000 clones; 70% to 90% occur once, and the top ten carry 2.3%. This clonotype was sampled from a woman aged 55-69 years with COVID-19, enrolled during active disease. V and J are TRBV3-1 (or the pseudogene TRBV3-2) and TRBJ2-2; D unresolved. The sequencing sample was made of peripheral blood. CDR3 amino acids: CASTLAENTGELFF. DNA for the CDR3: TGTGCCAGCACCCTCGCGGAGAACACCGGGGAGCTGTTTTTT.